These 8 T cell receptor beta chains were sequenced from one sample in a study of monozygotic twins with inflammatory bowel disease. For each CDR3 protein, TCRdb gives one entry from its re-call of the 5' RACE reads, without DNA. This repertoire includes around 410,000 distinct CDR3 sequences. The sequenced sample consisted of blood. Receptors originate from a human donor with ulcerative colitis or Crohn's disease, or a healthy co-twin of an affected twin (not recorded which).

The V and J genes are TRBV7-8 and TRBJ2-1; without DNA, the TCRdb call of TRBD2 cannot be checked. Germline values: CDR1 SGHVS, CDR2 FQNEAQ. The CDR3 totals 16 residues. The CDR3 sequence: CASSPDRLAGGDEQFF. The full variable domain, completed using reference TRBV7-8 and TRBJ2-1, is GAGVSQSPRYKVAKRGQDVALRCDPISGHVSLFWYQQALGQGPEFLTYFQNEAQLDKSGLPSDRFFAERPEGSVSTLKIQRTQQEDSAVYLCASSPDRLAGGDEQFFGPGTRLTVL.

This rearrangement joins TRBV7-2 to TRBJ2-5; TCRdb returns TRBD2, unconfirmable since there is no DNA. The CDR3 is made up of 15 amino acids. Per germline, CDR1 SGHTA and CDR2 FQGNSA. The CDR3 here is CASSLWARLAGDTYF. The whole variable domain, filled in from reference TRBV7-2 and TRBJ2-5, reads GAGVSQSPSNKVTEKGKDVELRCDPISGHTALYWYRQSLGQGLEFLIYFQGNSAPDKSGLPSDRFSAERTGGSVSTLTIQRTQQEDSAVYLCASSLWARLAGDTYFGPGTRLLVL.

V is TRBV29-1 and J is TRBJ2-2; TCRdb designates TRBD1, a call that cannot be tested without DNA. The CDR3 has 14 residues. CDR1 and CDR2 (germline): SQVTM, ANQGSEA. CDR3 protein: CSVALGQGLGELFF.

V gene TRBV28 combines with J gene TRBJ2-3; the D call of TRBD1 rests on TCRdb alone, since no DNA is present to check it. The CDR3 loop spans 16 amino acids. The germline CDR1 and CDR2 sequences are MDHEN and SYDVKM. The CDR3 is CASSLSVGAGGDTQYF.

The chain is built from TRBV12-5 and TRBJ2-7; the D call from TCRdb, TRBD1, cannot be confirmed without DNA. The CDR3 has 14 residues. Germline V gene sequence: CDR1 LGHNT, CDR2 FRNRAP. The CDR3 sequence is CASAPDTGPYEQYF.

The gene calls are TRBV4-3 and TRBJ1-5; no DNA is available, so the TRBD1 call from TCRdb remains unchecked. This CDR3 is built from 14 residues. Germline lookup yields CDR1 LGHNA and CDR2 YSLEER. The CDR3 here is CASSQRAGFQPQHF.

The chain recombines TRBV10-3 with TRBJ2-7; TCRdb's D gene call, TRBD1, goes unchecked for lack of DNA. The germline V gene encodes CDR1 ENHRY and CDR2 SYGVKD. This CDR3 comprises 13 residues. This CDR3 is CAIRGQSSYEQYF.

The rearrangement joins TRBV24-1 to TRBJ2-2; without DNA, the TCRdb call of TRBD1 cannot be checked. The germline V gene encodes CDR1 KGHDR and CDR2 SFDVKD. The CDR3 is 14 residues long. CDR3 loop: CATSDPPGARELFF.